The present TCR beta chain was sequenced within a study of radiotherapy plus CTLA-4 blockade in lung cancer. The study treated chemo-refractory metastatic non-small-cell lung cancer patients with focal radiation plus ipilimumab CTLA-4 blockade. Clones were sequenced by immunoSEQ multiplex PCR, and TCRdb holds only the in-frame ones, with some missing. Among tens of thousands of clones listed, approximately 84% were seen once. Material: peripheral blood, obtained from a patient treated with radiotherapy plus ipilimumab. This TCR was sampled from a human donor with non-small cell lung cancer whose response to radiotherapy plus ipilimumab could not be evaluated.

The CDR3 reads CASSLQRSQRLAFF. The CDR3 DNA reads as TGTGCCAGCAGCCTGCAGCGTTCCCAACGATTAGCTTTCTTT. V usage is TRBV7-2 and J usage is TRBJ1-1; no clear D. There are 14 residues in the CDR3. The germline gives CDR1 SGHTA, CDR2 FQGNSA. Trimming left V 5 bases short and J 10 bases short, with 20 bases between.